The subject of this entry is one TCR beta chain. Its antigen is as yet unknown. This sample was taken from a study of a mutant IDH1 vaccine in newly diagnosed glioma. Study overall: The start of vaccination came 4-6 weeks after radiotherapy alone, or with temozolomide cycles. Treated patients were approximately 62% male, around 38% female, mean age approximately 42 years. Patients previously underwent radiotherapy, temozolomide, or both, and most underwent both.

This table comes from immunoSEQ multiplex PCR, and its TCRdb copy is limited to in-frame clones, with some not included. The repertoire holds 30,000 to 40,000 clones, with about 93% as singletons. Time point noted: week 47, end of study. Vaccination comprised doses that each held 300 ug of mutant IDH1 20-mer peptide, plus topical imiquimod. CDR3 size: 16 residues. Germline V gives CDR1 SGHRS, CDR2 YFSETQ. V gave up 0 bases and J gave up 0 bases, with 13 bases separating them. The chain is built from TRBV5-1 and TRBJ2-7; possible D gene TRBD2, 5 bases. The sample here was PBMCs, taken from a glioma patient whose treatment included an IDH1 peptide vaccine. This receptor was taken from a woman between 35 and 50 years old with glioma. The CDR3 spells CASSLDPSTSSYEQYF. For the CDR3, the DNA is TGCGCCAGCAGCTTGGACCCTAGCACCAGCTCCTACGAGCAGTACTTC.